This is a list of T cell receptor beta chains from one sample in a study of CD8 T cells in ankylosing spondylitis. TCRdb itself ran the 5' RACE reads through MiXCR, one entry per CDR3 protein. The data hold fewer than 400,000 distinct CDR3 sequences, with about 15% observed a single time. The specimen sequenced was blood, either unsorted or a sorted T cell fraction (not recorded which). Receptor source: a male donor with ankylosing spondylitis or in good health (not recorded which). Each CDR3 is given with its conserved first and last residue.

CDR3 protein,V gene
CASSSGLAAGSSEQYF,TRBV6-2/TRBV6-3
CASSNQGTGELFF,TRBV12-3/TRBV12-4
CASSSGVVKTQYF,TRBV11-1
CAWSSGGSQHF,TRBV30
CASRQGRNSGANVLTF,TRBV6-1
CASSQRGLAEQETQYF,TRBV4-1
CASSAGRQSSGNTIYF,TRBV5-1
CASSTQGATDTQYF,TRBV19
CSVFGGSTDTQYF,TRBV20-1
CATSRVRVGSGNTIYF,TRBV15
CASGRPGLYAHEQFF,TRBV12-5
CASRYRDGYTF,TRBV6-5
CASSGGTNTGELFF,TRBV2
CASSDPRDRGYNEQFF,TRBV10-2
CASSLFRGRETQYF,TRBV12-3/TRBV12-4
CSASRAGDTQYF,TRBV20-1
CASSQGTPAATVTQYF,TRBV4-1